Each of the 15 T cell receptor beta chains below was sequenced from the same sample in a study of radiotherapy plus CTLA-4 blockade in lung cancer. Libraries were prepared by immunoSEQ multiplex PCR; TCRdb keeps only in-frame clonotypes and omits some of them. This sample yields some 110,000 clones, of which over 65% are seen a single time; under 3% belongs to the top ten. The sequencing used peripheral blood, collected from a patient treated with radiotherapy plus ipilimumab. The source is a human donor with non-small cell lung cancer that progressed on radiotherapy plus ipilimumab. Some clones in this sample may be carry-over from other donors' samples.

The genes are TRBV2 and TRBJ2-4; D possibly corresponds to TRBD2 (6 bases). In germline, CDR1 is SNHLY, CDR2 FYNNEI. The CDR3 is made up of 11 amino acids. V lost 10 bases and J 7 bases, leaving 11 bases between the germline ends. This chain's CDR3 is CATETRNIQYF. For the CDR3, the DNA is TGTGCCACCGAGACTAGGAACATTCAGTACTTC.

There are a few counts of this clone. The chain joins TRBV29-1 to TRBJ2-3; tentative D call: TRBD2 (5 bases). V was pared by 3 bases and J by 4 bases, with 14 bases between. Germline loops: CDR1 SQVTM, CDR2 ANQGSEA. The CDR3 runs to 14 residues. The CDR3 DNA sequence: TGCAGCGTTGAGGGCGGGCGCGAAGCAGATACGCAGTATTTT. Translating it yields CSVEGGREADTQYF.

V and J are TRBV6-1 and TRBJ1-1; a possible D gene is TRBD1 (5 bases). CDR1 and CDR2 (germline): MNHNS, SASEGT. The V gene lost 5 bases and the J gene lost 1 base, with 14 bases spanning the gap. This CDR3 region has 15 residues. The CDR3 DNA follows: TGTGCCAGCAGTCCGATAGGGACGGGGAACACTGAAGCTTTCTTT. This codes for CASSPIGTGNTEAFF.

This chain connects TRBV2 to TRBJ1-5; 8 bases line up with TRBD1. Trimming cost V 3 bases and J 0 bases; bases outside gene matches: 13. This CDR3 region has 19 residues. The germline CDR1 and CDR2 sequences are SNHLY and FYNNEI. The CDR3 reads CASSEYRTGQGYSNQPQHF. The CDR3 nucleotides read TGTGCCAGCAGTGAGTACAGGACAGGGCAAGGTTATAGCAATCAGCCCCAGCATTTT.

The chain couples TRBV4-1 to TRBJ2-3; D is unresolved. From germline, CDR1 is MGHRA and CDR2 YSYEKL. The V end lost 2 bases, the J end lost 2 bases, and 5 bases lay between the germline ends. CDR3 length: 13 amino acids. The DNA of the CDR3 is TGCGCCAGCAGCCAAAGCCACACAGATACGCAGTATTTT. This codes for CASSQSHTDTQYF.

CDR3 sequence reads: CATVGWGNTGELFF. The DNA of the CDR3 is TGTGCCACCGTTGGATGGGGTAACACCGGGGAGCTGTTTTTT. V is TRBV15 and J is TRBJ2-2; no firm D call. The CDR3 consists of 14 residues. V gave up 8 bases and J gave up 2 bases, with 12 bases separating them. Germline V gene sequence: CDR1 LNHNV, CDR2 YYDKDF (reference sequence).

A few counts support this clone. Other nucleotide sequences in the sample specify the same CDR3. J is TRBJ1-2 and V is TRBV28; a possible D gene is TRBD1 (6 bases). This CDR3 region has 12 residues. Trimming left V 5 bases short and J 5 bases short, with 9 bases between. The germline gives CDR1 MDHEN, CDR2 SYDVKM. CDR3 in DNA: TGTGCCAGCAGTCTAACAGGGTATGGCTACACCTTC. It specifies CASSLTGYGYTF.

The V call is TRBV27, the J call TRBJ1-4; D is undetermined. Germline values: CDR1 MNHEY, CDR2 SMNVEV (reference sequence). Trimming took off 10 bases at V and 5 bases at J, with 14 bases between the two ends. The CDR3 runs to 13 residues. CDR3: CATMARRNEKLFF. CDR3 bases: TGTGCCACCATGGCTCGGCGGAATGAAAAACTGTTTTTT.

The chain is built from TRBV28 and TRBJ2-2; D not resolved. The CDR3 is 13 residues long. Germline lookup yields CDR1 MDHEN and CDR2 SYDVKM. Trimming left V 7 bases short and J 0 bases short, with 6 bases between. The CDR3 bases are TGTGCCAGCATTCGCCCGAACACCGGGGAGCTGTTTTTT. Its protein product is CASIRPNTGELFF.

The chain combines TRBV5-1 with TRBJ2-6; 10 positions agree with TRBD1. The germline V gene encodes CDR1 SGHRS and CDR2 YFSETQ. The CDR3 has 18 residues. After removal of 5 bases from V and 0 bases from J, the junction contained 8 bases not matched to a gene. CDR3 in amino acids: CASSRPGTGDSGANVLTF. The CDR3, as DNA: TGCGCCAGCAGTCGTCCCGGGACAGGGGACTCTGGGGCCAACGTCCTGACTTTC.

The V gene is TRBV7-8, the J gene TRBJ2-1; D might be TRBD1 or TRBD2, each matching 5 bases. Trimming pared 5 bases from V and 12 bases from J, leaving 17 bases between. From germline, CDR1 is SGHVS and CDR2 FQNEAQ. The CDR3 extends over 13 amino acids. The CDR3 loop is CASSLNAEGSQFF. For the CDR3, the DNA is TGTGCCAGCAGCCTGAACGCAGAGGGGTCGCAGTTCTTC.

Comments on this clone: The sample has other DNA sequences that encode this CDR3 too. CDR3 sequence (DNA): TGCGCCAGCAGGCCGCACCAAGTTACAGGGGGCTGGGACACCCCCGGGGAGCTGTTTTTT. Translated, it gives CASRPHQVTGGWDTPGELFF. The gene calls are TRBV5-1 and TRBJ2-2; 9 bases map to TRBD1. Germline V CDR1 and CDR2: SGHRS, YFSETQ. V lost 5 bases to trimming and J lost 6 bases; unmatched junction nucleotides: 23. There are 20 residues in the CDR3.

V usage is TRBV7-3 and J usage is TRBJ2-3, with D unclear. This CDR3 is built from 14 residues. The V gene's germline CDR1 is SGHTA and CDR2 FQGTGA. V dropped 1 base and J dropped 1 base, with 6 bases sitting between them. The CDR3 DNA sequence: TGTGCCAGCAGCTTAAACTCAGGCACAGATACGCAGTATTTT. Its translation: CASSLNSGTDTQYF.

CDR3: CASSRGTGILYEQYF. CDR3 DNA: TGTGCCAGTAGTAGAGGGACAGGGATCCTCTACGAGCAGTACTTC. The rearrangement joins TRBV19 to TRBJ2-7, with TRBD1 matching over 9 bases. Germline V gene data show CDR1 as LNHDA and CDR2 as SQIVND (reference sequence). V shed 4 bases, J shed 3 bases, and the junction held 7 bases outside the gene matches. CDR3 size: 15 residues.

CDR3: CASKSGTGGAGTGELFF. The CDR3 DNA sequence: TGTGCCAGCAAATCAGGGACAGGGGGCGCGGGCACCGGGGAGCTGTTTTTT. This chain links TRBV9 with TRBJ2-2, with 12 bases matching TRBD1. Looked up from germline, CDR1 is SGDLS and CDR2 is YYNGEE. The trim removed 6 bases at V and 4 bases at J, leaving 10 bases unmatched. The CDR3 is 17 amino acids.